This T cell receptor (beta chain) was sequenced during a study of a mutant IDH1 vaccine in newly diagnosed glioma. Of note for this clone: Its antigen is still unknown.

Indicated time point: week 5, during vaccination. Each dose delivered 300 ug of mutant IDH1 20-mer peptide subcutaneously with imiquimod. Here immunoSEQ multiplex PCR was the method, and the copy in TCRdb shows in-frame clones only, minus some. The sample has 30,000 to 35,000 clones; roughly 56% are singletons. CDR3 size: 14 residues. Germline values: CDR1 MRHNA, CDR2 SNTAGT. Trimming removed 3 bases from V and 6 bases from J, with 14 bases in between. General observations from the study: Apparently unrelated to pseudoprogression were changes in the top peripheral T cell clonotypes.

The material sequenced was PBMCs, taken from a glioma patient whose treatment included an IDH1 peptide vaccine. This sequence was found in a woman younger than 35 with glioma. The chain has TRBV6-4 and TRBJ1-1, with D perhaps matching TRBD1 (6 bases). Here the CDR3 reads CASSEGGLRSEAFF. CDR3 in DNA: TGTGCCAGCAGTGAGGGGGGCCTGAGGTCTGAAGCTTTCTTT.